The 17 T cell receptor beta chains reported below all come from one sample, sequenced in a study of OX40 agonist ivuxolimab in advanced cancers. Assay: immunoSEQ multiplex PCR; the TCRdb copy retains only in-frame clones and omits some. The sample lists around 70,000 clones, approximately 80% occurring once. This specimen consisted of CD4+ or CD8+ T cells sorted from blood, obtained in a trial of the OX40 agonist ivuxolimab. The source is an adult with an advanced solid tumor such as melanoma, head and neck, liver or kidney cancer.

This clone is categorized as medium-sized. This chain connects TRBV2 to TRBJ1-3, with TRBD1 matching 7 bases. J gave up 2 bases and V 6 bases, and 4 bases lay outside the gene matches. The CDR3 runs to 14 residues. Germline values: CDR1 SNHLY, CDR2 FYNNEI. For the CDR3, the DNA is TGTGCCAGCAGACCACAGGGGCCTGGAAACACCATATATTTT. Its translation is CASRPQGPGNTIYF.

V gene TRBV14 combines with J gene TRBJ2-6; 8 bases line up with TRBD1. V lost 4 bases and J lost 0; bases outside the gene matches: 8. Per germline, CDR1 SGHDN and CDR2 FVKESK. The CDR3 length is 18 residues. CDR3 region: CASSLLWTGSSGANVLTF. As DNA, the CDR3 is TGTGCCAGCAGCCTCTTATGGACAGGGAGCTCTGGGGCCAACGTCCTGACTTTC. Supplemented by reference TRBV14 and TRBJ2-6, the full variable domain reads EAGVTQFPSHSVIEKGQTVTLRCDPISGHDNLYWYRRVMGKEIKFLLHFVKESKQDESGMPNNRFLAERTGGTYSTLKVQPAELEDSGVYFCASSLLWTGSSGANVLTFGAGSRLTVL.

This clone appeared a few times. The V and J genes are TRBV5-6 and TRBJ2-3; 9 bases map to TRBD1. Germline CDR1 is SGHDT and CDR2 is YYEEEE. V lost 1 base, J lost 1 base, and 4 bases stayed unmatched. The CDR3 has 16 amino acids. The CDR3 DNA reads as TGTGCCAGCAGCTTGAGAAGGACAGGGGGCACAGATACGCAGTATTTT. The encoded protein is CASSLRRTGGTDTQYF.

This clone was counted once. This sequence joins TRBV7-2 and TRBJ2-1; D unresolved. Looked up from germline, CDR1 is SGHTA and CDR2 is FQGNSA. Trimming shortened V by 5 bases and J by 1 base, and 6 bases separated the two germline ends. The CDR3 spans 13 residues. This CDR3 is CASSPASYNEQFF. The DNA of the CDR3 is TGTGCCAGCAGCCCCGCGTCCTACAATGAGCAGTTCTTC.

The gene calls are TRBV5-5 and TRBJ2-7; 9 nucleotides agree with TRBD1. The trim removed 3 bases at V and 2 bases at J, leaving 3 bases unmatched. Germline V lookup: CDR1 SGHKS, CDR2 YYEKEE (reference sequence). This CDR3 has 14 amino acids. Here the CDR3 DNA reads TGTGCCAGCAGCTGGGGGACAGGGACCTACGAGCAGTACTTC. Protein sequence: CASSWGTGTYEQYF.

CDR3 DNA sequence: TGTGCCAGCTCACCACCTGGTAACGGAAACACCATATATTTT. This encodes CASSPPGNGNTIYF. The V call is TRBV18, the J call TRBJ1-3; D not resolved. This CDR3 is built from 14 residues. Per germline, CDR1 KGHSH and CDR2 LQKENI. Trimming pared 0 bases from V and 4 bases from J, leaving 7 bases between.

The rearrangement links TRBV4-1 to TRBJ2-5, with TRBD2 identical over 10 bases. The DNA end favors TRBJ2-7, so the J call may be wrong. The germline V gene has CDR1 MGHRA and CDR2 YSYEKL. The CDR3 length is 16 residues. The CDR3 bases are TGCGCCAGCAGCCCCCGGACTAGCGGCGACTCCTACGAGCAGTACTTC. Its translation: CASSPRTSGDSYEQYF.

The count of this clone is one. The J gene is TRBJ2-2, the V gene TRBV7-3; D might be TRBD1 or TRBD2, each matching 5 bases. The CDR3 has 16 residues. Between the trimmed V and J ends, which lost 2 bases and 6 bases, there was a span of 16 bases. In germline, CDR1 is SGHTA, CDR2 FQGTGA. DNA for the CDR3: TGTGCCAGCAGCTTAGGGGCGGCACGGGGCGCCGGGGAGCTGTTTTTT. Amino acid sequence: CASSLGAARGAGELFF. Full variable domain (remainder filled in from reference TRBV7-3 and TRBJ2-2): GAGVSQTPSNKVTEKGKYVELRCDPISGHTALYWYRQSLGQGPEFLIYFQGTGAADDSGLPNDRFFAVRPEGSVSTLKIQRTERGDSAVYLCASSLGAARGAGELFFGEGSRLTVL.

J is TRBJ1-1 and V is TRBV2; maybe TRBD1 (5 bases). The V and J ends lost 6 bases and 3 bases respectively, with 11 bases between them. Germline values: CDR1 SNHLY, CDR2 FYNNEI. The CDR3 sequence is 13 residues long. The CDR3 nucleotides read TGTGCCAGCAGACCTGACAGCGACACTGAAGCTTTCTTT. Amino acid sequence: CASRPDSDTEAFF.

This clone has only a few counts. The chain links TRBV14 to TRBJ1-6, with 9 bases matching TRBD1. CDR1 SGHDN and CDR2 FVKESK come from the germline V gene. This CDR3 region has 14 residues. V lost 6 bases, J lost 10 bases, and 7 bases stayed unmatched. The CDR3 region is CASRGQGFMSPLHF. DNA of the CDR3: TGTGCCAGCAGGGGACAGGGATTCATGTCACCCCTCCACTTT. Complete variable domain (other parts from reference TRBV14 and TRBJ1-6): EAGVTQFPSHSVIEKGQTVTLRCDPISGHDNLYWYRRVMGKEIKFLLHFVKESKQDESGMPNNRFLAERTGGTYSTLKVQPAELEDSGVYFCASRGQGFMSPLHFGNGTRLTVT.

About this clone itself: Other nucleotide sequences in the sample specify the same CDR3. The genes are TRBV9 and TRBJ2-7; 7 bases align to TRBD1. The CDR3 is 14 residues long. Trimming removed 2 bases from V and 0 bases from J; junction bases left unmatched: 2. Germline loops: CDR1 SGDLS, CDR2 YYNGEE. CDR3: CASSVGTASYEQYF. In DNA form, the CDR3 reads TGTGCCAGCAGCGTCGGGACAGCCTCCTACGAGCAGTACTTC.

The rearrangement links TRBV6-5 to TRBJ2-3, with 9 bases fitting TRBD1. The length of the CDR3 is 14 residues. Trimming took 9 bases from V and 3 from J; bases not matched to a gene: 7. CDR1 is MNHEY, CDR2 SVGAGI, per germline. CDR3 loop: CASRQDRGTDTQYF. The CDR3, as DNA: TGTGCCAGTCGTCAGGACAGGGGAACAGATACGCAGTATTTT.

This sequence joins TRBV2 and TRBJ2-7, with D possibly matching TRBD1 (5 bases). This CDR3 is built from 12 residues. Trimming left V 5 bases short and J 7 bases short, with 12 bases between. Germline CDR1 and CDR2: SNHLY and FYNNEI. The CDR3 here is CASSSQGEEQYF. Written as DNA, the CDR3 is TGTGCCAGCAGTAGTCAGGGCGAAGAGCAGTACTTC.

The J gene is TRBJ1-5, the V gene TRBV18; 7 bases match TRBD1. The trim removed 4 bases at V and 5 bases at J, leaving 11 bases unmatched. This CDR3 is built from 16 residues. CDR1 is KGHSH, CDR2 LQKENI, per germline. CDR3 DNA sequence: TGTGCCAGCTCACTTTCGTCAGGGGGGAAGGATCAGCCCCAGCATTTT. Translating it yields CASSLSSGGKDQPQHF.

V and J are TRBV6-5 and TRBJ2-1, with D perhaps TRBD2 (5 bases). The CDR3 has 15 residues. V shed 5 bases and J shed 10 bases, with 21 bases lying between them. Germline CDR1 and CDR2: MNHEY and SVGAGI. CDR3 in amino acids: CASSHQAPAVGEQFF. The CDR3 bases are TGTGCCAGCAGTCACCAGGCCCCAGCGGTTGGGGAGCAGTTCTTC.

The chain joins TRBV4-1 to TRBJ1-3; D gene uncertain. The CDR3 length is 15 residues. Trimming removed 1 base from V and 3 bases from J, with 10 bases in between. In germline, CDR1 is MGHRA, CDR2 YSYEKL. In nucleotides, the CDR3 is TGCGCCAGCAGCCAAGCGGGATATTTTGGAAACACCATATATTTT. It yields the protein CASSQAGYFGNTIYF.

The chain carries TRBV4-1 and TRBJ2-4; D is undetermined. V was cut by 4 bases and J by 9 bases, with 22 bases left in between. This CDR3 comprises 16 residues. Germline-derived CDR1 and CDR2 are MGHRA and YSYEKL. The CDR3 reads CASSPSVVASPGIQYF. The DNA of the CDR3 is TGCGCCAGCAGCCCTTCCGTCGTAGCATCCCCGGGCATTCAGTACTTC.